Listed below are T cell receptor beta chains from one sample, sequenced in a study of blood T cell repertoires in COVID-19. Method: immunoSEQ multiplex PCR; TCRdb's copy keeps in-frame clones and lacks some. The table has 210,000 or so clones, 86% seen once. The sample was peripheral blood. These receptors were taken from a woman between 45 and 65 years old with acute or convalescent COVID-19. The CDR3 runs from the conserved cysteine through the conserved F or W. Each record gives: D gene, J gene, V gene, clone size, CDR3 protein, CDR3 DNA. D genes are given only for firm matches. Clone size is given for some rows only: seen once, a few or many times, or a class if the clone is expanded.

d_gene: .; j_gene: TRBJ2-7; v_gene: TRBV10-3; abundance: .; CDR3aa: CATGQLSYEQYF; CDR3nt: TGTGCCACCGGACAGCTATCCTACGAGCAGTACTTC
d_gene: TRBD1; j_gene: TRBJ2-3; v_gene: TRBV5-1; abundance: .; CDR3aa: CASSLDAGGSSTDTQYF; CDR3nt: TGCGCCAGCAGCTTGGATGCAGGGGGCTCCAGCACAGATACGCAGTATTTT
d_gene: .; j_gene: TRBJ2-2; v_gene: TRBV4-3; abundance: .; CDR3aa: CASSQDLAGTWNTGELFF; CDR3nt: TGCGCCAGCAGCCAAGATCTGGCCGGGACTTGGAACACCGGGGAGCTGTTTTTT
d_gene: TRBD2; j_gene: TRBJ2-1; v_gene: TRBV5-5; abundance: .; CDR3aa: CASSLGGTSGDEQFF; CDR3nt: TGTGCCAGCAGCTTGGGGGGGACTAGTGGTGATGAGCAGTTCTTC
d_gene: TRBD1; j_gene: TRBJ1-1; v_gene: TRBV10-1; abundance: .; CDR3aa: CASSVQGATEAFF; CDR3nt: TGCGCCAGCAGTGTACAGGGGGCGACTGAAGCTTTCTTT
d_gene: TRBD2; j_gene: TRBJ2-7; v_gene: TRBV5-1; abundance: .; CDR3aa: CASSPALAGGEEQYF; CDR3nt: TGCGCCAGCAGCCCGGCCCTAGCGGGAGGGGAGGAGCAGTACTTC
d_gene: TRBD1; j_gene: TRBJ1-6; v_gene: TRBV9; abundance: .; CDR3aa: CASSVEDRADSPLHF; CDR3nt: TGTGCCAGCAGCGTAGAGGACAGGGCGGATTCACCCCTCCACTTT
d_gene: .; j_gene: TRBJ2-2; v_gene: TRBV4-3; abundance: .; CDR3aa: CASRHSPGELFF; CDR3nt: TGCGCCAGCAGACATAGCCCCGGGGAGCTGTTTTTT
d_gene: TRBD1; j_gene: TRBJ2-7; v_gene: TRBV30; abundance: .; CDR3aa: CAWSVGGRDAYEQYF; CDR3nt: TGTGCCTGGAGCGTAGGGGGCAGGGACGCCTACGAGCAGTACTTC
d_gene: .; j_gene: TRBJ1-6; v_gene: TRBV6-5; abundance: .; CDR3aa: CASSPTDLASPLHF; CDR3nt: TGTGCCAGCAGTCCTACTGACTTAGCCTCACCCCTCCACTTT
d_gene: TRBD1; j_gene: TRBJ1-4; v_gene: TRBV19; abundance: few; CDR3aa: CASSRRDRGPNEKLFF; CDR3nt: TGTGCCAGTAGCCGCCGGGACAGGGGGCCAAATGAAAAACTGTTTTTT
d_gene: .; j_gene: TRBJ2-1; v_gene: TRBV6-2/TRBV6-3; abundance: once; CDR3aa: CASSYGPLAYNEQFF; CDR3nt: TGTGCCAGCAGTTACGGGCCCCTTGCCTACAATGAGCAGTTCTTC
d_gene: .; j_gene: TRBJ1-2; v_gene: TRBV7-2; abundance: .; CDR3aa: CASSSRGAYGYTF; CDR3nt: TGTGCCAGCAGCTCGCGGGGGGCCTATGGCTACACCTTC
d_gene: TRBD2; j_gene: TRBJ2-3; v_gene: TRBV3-1/TRBV3-2; abundance: .; CDR3aa: CASSQTRFSGRAGDTQYF; CDR3nt: TGTGCCAGCAGTCAAACAAGGTTTAGCGGGAGGGCGGGGGATACGCAGTATTTT
d_gene: .; j_gene: TRBJ2-7; v_gene: TRBV6-1; abundance: .; CDR3aa: CASSATQGTLSSYEQYF; CDR3nt: TGTGCCAGCAGTGCCACCCAGGGCACCCTGAGCTCCTACGAGCAGTACTTC
d_gene: .; j_gene: TRBJ1-1; v_gene: TRBV25-1; abundance: .; CDR3aa: CASSEPGRTEAFF; CDR3nt: TGTGCCAGCAGTGAGCCGGGTCGCACTGAAGCTTTCTTT
d_gene: TRBD2; j_gene: TRBJ2-1; v_gene: TRBV7-2; abundance: few; CDR3aa: CASRSGASYNEQFF; CDR3nt: TGTGCCAGCAGAAGCGGGGCCTCCTACAATGAGCAGTTCTTC
d_gene: .; j_gene: TRBJ1-1; v_gene: TRBV6-5; abundance: .; CDR3aa: CASSYSGGSNTEAFF; CDR3nt: TGTGCCAGCAGTTACTCAGGGGGATCGAACACTGAAGCTTTCTTT
d_gene: .; j_gene: TRBJ1-5; v_gene: TRBV9; abundance: .; CDR3aa: CASSVDPGNQPQHF; CDR3nt: TGTGCCAGCAGCGTAGATCCGGGGAATCAGCCCCAGCATTTT
d_gene: .; j_gene: TRBJ2-5; v_gene: TRBV19; abundance: .; CDR3aa: CASSALAGAQETQYF; CDR3nt: TGTGCCAGTAGTGCTCTCGCGGGTGCCCAAGAGACCCAGTACTTC
d_gene: .; j_gene: TRBJ2-2; v_gene: TRBV6-6; abundance: .; CDR3aa: CASSYEWALGTGELFF; CDR3nt: TGTGCCAGCAGTTATGAGTGGGCCTTGGGTACCGGGGAGCTGTTTTTT
d_gene: TRBD1; j_gene: TRBJ1-2; v_gene: TRBV11-3; abundance: .; CDR3aa: CASSPDRVGSYTF; CDR3nt: TGTGCCAGCAGCCCGGACAGGGTCGGAAGCTACACCTTC
d_gene: .; j_gene: TRBJ2-7; v_gene: TRBV7-2; abundance: once; CDR3aa: CASSWPGRGTYEQYF; CDR3nt: TGTGCCAGCAGCTGGCCGGGACGGGGGACCTACGAGCAGTACTTC
d_gene: TRBD2; j_gene: TRBJ2-3; v_gene: TRBV4-3; abundance: .; CDR3aa: CASSRTSGSTADTQYF; CDR3nt: TGCGCCAGCAGCCGGACTAGCGGGAGTACTGCAGATACGCAGTATTTT
d_gene: .; j_gene: TRBJ2-1; v_gene: TRBV20-1; abundance: .; CDR3aa: CSASGDEQFF; CDR3nt: TGCAGTGCTAGCGGGGATGAGCAGTTCTTC
d_gene: .; j_gene: TRBJ2-1; v_gene: TRBV21-1; abundance: once; CDR3aa: CASSKGEEGAFSSYNEQFF; CDR3nt: TGTGCCAGCAGCAAAGGGGAGGAGGGGGCTTTTAGCTCCTACAATGAGCAGTTCTTC
d_gene: .; j_gene: TRBJ1-2; v_gene: TRBV18; abundance: .; CDR3aa: CASSPNEPGHTYGYTF; CDR3nt: TGTGCCAGCTCCCCTAATGAGCCGGGACACACTTATGGCTACACCTTC
d_gene: TRBD1; j_gene: TRBJ2-3; v_gene: TRBV5-1; abundance: .; CDR3aa: CASSRQGMDTQYF; CDR3nt: TGCGCCAGCAGCCGACAGGGTATGGATACGCAGTATTTT
d_gene: TRBD2; j_gene: TRBJ2-7; v_gene: TRBV11-2; abundance: .; CDR3aa: CASSWTSGSPSYEQYF; CDR3nt: TGTGCCAGCAGCTGGACTAGCGGGAGCCCTTCCTACGAGCAGTACTTC
d_gene: .; j_gene: TRBJ1-2; v_gene: TRBV30; abundance: .; CDR3aa: CAWSAQGNYGYTF; CDR3nt: TGTGCCTGGAGTGCGCAGGGGAACTATGGCTACACCTTC
d_gene: .; j_gene: TRBJ1-2; v_gene: TRBV7-2; abundance: .; CDR3aa: CASSLVRGDYGYTF; CDR3nt: TGTGCCAGCAGCTTAGTCAGGGGTGACTATGGCTACACCTTC
d_gene: TRBD1; j_gene: TRBJ1-6; v_gene: TRBV13; abundance: .; CDR3aa: CASSPRGPGDSPLHF; CDR3nt: TGTGCCAGCAGTCCTAGGGGGCCAGGGGATTCACCCCTCCACTTT
d_gene: .; j_gene: TRBJ2-7; v_gene: TRBV6-6; abundance: .; CDR3aa: CASSYSWSPYYEQYF; CDR3nt: TGTGCCAGCAGTTACTCGTGGTCGCCCTACTACGAGCAGTACTTC
d_gene: TRBD2; j_gene: TRBJ2-3; v_gene: TRBV6-5; abundance: .; CDR3aa: CASSTWRGGGDTQYF; CDR3nt: TGTGCCAGCAGCACTTGGCGGGGGGGCGGAGATACGCAGTATTTT
d_gene: .; j_gene: TRBJ2-3; v_gene: TRBV3-1/TRBV3-2; abundance: .; CDR3aa: CASSQDGPETPYTQYF; CDR3nt: TGTGCCAGCAGCCAAGATGGTCCAGAAACGCCATATACGCAGTATTTT
d_gene: TRBD1; j_gene: TRBJ1-5; v_gene: TRBV19; abundance: .; CDR3aa: CASRGQGVSQPQHF; CDR3nt: TGTGCCAGTAGGGGACAGGGTGTTTCTCAGCCCCAGCATTTT
d_gene: TRBD2; j_gene: TRBJ2-1; v_gene: TRBV4-2; abundance: .; CDR3aa: CASSPLMAGGPISEQFF; CDR3nt: TGTGCCAGCAGCCCGCTGATGGCGGGGGGCCCTATTTCTGAGCAGTTCTTC
d_gene: TRBD1; j_gene: TRBJ2-1; v_gene: TRBV30; abundance: .; CDR3aa: CAWSDWTGYNEQFF; CDR3nt: TGTGCCTGGAGTGATTGGACAGGCTACAATGAGCAGTTCTTC
d_gene: TRBD2; j_gene: TRBJ2-5; v_gene: TRBV30; abundance: .; CDR3aa: CAWSPRGLVAQETQYF; CDR3nt: TGTGCCTGGAGTCCCCGGGGACTAGTAGCACAAGAGACCCAGTACTTC
d_gene: .; j_gene: TRBJ1-1; v_gene: TRBV5-1; abundance: .; CDR3aa: CASSLMRSSTEAFF; CDR3nt: TGCGCCAGCAGCTTAATGCGGTCGTCCACTGAAGCTTTCTTT
d_gene: .; j_gene: TRBJ1-6; v_gene: TRBV18; abundance: once; CDR3aa: CASSPRSTDSYSPLHF; CDR3nt: TGTGCCAGCTCACCTCGGAGCACGGACAGTTATTCACCCCTCCACTTT
d_gene: TRBD1; j_gene: TRBJ2-3; v_gene: TRBV6-5; abundance: .; CDR3aa: CASSQGADTQYF; CDR3nt: TGTGCCAGCAGCCAGGGGGCAGATACGCAGTATTTT
d_gene: .; j_gene: TRBJ1-3; v_gene: TRBV5-5; abundance: .; CDR3aa: CASSLAGRGASGNTIYF; CDR3nt: TGTGCCAGCAGCTTGGCCGGCAGGGGCGCCTCTGGAAACACCATATATTTT
d_gene: TRBD1; j_gene: TRBJ2-2; v_gene: TRBV19; abundance: .; CDR3aa: CASSIHGQGYTGELFF; CDR3nt: TGTGCCAGTAGTATTCACGGACAGGGGTACACCGGGGAGCTGTTTTTT
d_gene: .; j_gene: TRBJ2-7; v_gene: TRBV6-5; abundance: .; CDR3aa: CASSYDLARAYEQYF; CDR3nt: TGTGCCAGCAGTTACGACCTAGCGAGAGCCTACGAGCAGTACTTC